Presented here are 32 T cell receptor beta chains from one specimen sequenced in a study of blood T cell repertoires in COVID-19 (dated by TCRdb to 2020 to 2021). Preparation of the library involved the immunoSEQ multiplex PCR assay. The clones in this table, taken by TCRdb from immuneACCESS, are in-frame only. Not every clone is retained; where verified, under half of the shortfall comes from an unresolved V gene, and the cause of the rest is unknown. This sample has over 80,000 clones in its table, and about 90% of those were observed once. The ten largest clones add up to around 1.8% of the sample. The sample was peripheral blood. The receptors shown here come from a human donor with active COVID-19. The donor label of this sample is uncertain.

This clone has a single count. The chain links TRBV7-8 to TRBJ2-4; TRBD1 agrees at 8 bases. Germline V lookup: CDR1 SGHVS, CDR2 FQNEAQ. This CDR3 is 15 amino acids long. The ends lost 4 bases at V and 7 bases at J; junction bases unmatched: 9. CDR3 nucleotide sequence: TGTGCCAGCAGCTCCACCAGGGGGCTCGGGAACATTCAGTACTTC. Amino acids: CASSSTRGLGNIQYF.

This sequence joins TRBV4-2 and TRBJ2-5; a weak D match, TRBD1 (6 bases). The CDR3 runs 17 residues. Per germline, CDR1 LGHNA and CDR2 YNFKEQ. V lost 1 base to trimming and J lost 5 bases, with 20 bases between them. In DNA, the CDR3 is TGTGCCAGCAGCCAAGGGTCCCGGGACACCTTTGGGGAGACCCAGTACTTC. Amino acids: CASSQGSRDTFGETQYF.

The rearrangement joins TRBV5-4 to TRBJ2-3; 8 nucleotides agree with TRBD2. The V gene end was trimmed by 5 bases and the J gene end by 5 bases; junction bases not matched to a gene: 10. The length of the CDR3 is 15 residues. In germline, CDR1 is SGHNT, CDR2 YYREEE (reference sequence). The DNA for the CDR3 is TGTGCCAGCAGTTCCGCCGGGACTAGTTTAGATACGCAGTATTTT. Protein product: CASSSAGTSLDTQYF. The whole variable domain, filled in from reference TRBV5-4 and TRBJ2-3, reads ETGVTQSPTHLIKTRGQQVTLRCSSQSGHNTVSWYQQALGQGPQFIFQYYREEENGRGNFPPRFSGLQFPNYSSELNVNALELDDSALYLCASSSAGTSLDTQYFGPGTRLTVL.

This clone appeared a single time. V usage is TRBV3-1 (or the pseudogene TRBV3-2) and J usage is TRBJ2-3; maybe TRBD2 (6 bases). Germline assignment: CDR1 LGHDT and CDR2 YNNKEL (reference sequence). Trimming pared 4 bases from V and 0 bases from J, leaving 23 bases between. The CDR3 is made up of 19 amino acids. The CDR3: CASSLRDPTMYSSTDTQYF. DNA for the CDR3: TGTGCCAGCAGCCTGCGGGACCCCACCATGTATTCTAGCACAGATACGCAGTATTTT.

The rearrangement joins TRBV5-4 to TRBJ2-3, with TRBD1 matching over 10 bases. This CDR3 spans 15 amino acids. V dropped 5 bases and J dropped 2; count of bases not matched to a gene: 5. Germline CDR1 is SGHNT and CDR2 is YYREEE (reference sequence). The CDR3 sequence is CASRTGGSFTDTQYF. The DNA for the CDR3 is TGTGCCAGCAGGACAGGGGGCTCCTTCACAGATACGCAGTATTTT.

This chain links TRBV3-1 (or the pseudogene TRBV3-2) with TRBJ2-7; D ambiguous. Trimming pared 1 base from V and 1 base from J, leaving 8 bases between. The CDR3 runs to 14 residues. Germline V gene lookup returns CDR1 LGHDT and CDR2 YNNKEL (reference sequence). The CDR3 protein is CASSQGGNSYEQYF. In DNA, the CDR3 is TGTGCCAGCAGCCAAGGTGGCAATTCCTACGAGCAGTACTTC.

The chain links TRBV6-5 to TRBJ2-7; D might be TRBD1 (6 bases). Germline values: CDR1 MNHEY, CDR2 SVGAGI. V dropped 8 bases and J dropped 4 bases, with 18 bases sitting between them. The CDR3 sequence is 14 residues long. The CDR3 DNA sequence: TGTGCCAGCGGTACAGGGTCCCCCACTTACGAGCAGTACTTC. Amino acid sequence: CASGTGSPTYEQYF.

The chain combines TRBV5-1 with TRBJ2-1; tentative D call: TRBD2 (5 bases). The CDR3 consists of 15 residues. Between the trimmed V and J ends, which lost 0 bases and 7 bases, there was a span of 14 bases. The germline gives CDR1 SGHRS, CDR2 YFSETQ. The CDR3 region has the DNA TGCGCCAGCAGCTTGGGTCCAGAGGGTTGGAATGAGCAGTTCTTC. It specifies CASSLGPEGWNEQFF.

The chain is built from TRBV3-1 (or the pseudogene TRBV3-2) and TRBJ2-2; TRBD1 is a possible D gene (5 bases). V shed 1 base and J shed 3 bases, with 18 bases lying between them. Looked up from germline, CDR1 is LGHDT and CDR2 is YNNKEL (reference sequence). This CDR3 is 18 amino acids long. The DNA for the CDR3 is TGTGCCAGCAGCCAAGTTTTTGGTCCCAGGGTGGACACCGGGGAGCTGTTTTTT. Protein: CASSQVFGPRVDTGELFF.

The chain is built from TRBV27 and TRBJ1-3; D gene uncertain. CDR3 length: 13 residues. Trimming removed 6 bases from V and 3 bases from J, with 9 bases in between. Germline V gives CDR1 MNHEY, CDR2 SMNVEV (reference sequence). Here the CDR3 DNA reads TGTGCCAGCAGGCCGGCGGATGGAAACACCATATATTTT. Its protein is CASRPADGNTIYF.

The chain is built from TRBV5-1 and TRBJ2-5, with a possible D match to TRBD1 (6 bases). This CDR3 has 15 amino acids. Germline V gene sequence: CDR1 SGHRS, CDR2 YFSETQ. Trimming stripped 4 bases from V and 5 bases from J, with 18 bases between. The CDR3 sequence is CASSPGTRERETQYF. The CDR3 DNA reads TGCGCCAGCAGCCCCGGGACAAGGGAACGGGAGACCCAGTACTTC.

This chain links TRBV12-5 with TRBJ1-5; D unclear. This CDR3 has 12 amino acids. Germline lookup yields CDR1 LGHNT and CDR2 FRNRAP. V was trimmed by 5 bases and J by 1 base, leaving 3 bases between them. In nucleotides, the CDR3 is TGTGCTAGTGGTCGGAGCAATCAGCCCCAGCATTTT. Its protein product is CASGRSNQPQHF.

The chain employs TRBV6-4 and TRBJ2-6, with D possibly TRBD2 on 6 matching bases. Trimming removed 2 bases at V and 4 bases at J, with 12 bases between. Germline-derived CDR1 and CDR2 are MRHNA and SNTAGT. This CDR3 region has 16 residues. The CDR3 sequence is CASSDTHRGGANVLTF. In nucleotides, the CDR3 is TGTGCCAGCAGTGACACCCATCGGGGGGGGGCCAACGTCCTGACTTTC.

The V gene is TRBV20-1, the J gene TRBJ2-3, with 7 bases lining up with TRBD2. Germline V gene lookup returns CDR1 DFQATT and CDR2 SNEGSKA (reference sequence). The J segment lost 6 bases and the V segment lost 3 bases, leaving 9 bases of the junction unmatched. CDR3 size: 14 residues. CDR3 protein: CSASPLTSEDTQYF. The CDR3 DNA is TGCAGTGCTAGTCCGTTAACTAGCGAGGATACGCAGTATTTT.

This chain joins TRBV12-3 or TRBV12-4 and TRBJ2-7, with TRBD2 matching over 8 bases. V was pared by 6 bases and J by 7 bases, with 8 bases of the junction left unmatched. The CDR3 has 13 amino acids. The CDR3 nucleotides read TGTGCCAGCAGCCGTACACGGGGGGGGGAGCAGTACTTC. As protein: CASSRTRGGEQYF.

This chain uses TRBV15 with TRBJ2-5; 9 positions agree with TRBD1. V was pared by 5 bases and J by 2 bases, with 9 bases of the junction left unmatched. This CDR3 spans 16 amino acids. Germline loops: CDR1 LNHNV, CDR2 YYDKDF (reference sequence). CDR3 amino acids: CATSGIPGTGQETQYF. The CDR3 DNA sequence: TGTGCCACCAGCGGGATTCCCGGGACAGGGCAAGAGACCCAGTACTTC.

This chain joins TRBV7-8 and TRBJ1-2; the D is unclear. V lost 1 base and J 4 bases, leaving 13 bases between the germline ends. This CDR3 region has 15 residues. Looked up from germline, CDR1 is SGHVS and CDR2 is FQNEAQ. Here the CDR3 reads CASSLGISPGYGYTF. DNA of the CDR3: TGTGCCAGCAGCTTAGGAATCTCCCCGGGCTATGGCTACACCTTC.

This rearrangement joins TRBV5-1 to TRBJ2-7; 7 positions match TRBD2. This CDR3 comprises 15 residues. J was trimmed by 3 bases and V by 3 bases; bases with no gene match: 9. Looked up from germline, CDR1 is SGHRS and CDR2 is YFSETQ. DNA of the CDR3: TGCGCCAGCAGCTCCATCCAAGCGGGGATCTACGAGCAGTACTTC. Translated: CASSSIQAGIYEQYF.

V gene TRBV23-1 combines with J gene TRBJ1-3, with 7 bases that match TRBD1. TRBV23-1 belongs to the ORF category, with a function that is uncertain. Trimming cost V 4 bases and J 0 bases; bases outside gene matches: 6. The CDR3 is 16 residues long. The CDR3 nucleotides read TGCGCCAGCAGTCCCCGGACAGGAATCTCTGGAAACACCATATATTTT. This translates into CASSPRTGISGNTIYF.

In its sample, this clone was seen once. The CDR3 region is CASSFSQGAYEQYF. The CDR3 bases are TGTGCCAGCAGTTTTTCGCAGGGGGCGTACGAGCAGTACTTC. This sequence joins TRBV27 and TRBJ2-7; 8 positions match TRBD1. Looked up from germline, CDR1 is MNHEY and CDR2 is SMNVEV (reference sequence). The CDR3 length is 14 residues. The V and J ends lost 3 bases and 4 bases, in that order; junction bases with no gene match: 5.

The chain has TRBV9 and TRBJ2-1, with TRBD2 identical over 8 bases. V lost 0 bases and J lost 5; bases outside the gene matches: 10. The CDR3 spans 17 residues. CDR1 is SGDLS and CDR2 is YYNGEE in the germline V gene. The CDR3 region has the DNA TGTGCCAGCAGCGTAGAATTCCCAGCGGGGGTGAACAATGAGCAGTTCTTC. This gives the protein CASSVEFPAGVNNEQFF.

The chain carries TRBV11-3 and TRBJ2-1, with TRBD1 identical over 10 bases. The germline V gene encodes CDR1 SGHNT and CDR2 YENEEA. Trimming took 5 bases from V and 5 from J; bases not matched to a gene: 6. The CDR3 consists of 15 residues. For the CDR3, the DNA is TGTGCCAGCAGCCCCCAGACAGGGGGCCACAATGAGCAGTTCTTC. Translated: CASSPQTGGHNEQFF. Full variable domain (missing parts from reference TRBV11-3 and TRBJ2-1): EAGVVQSPRYKIIEKKQPVAFWCNPISGHNTLYWYLQNLGQGPELLIRYENEEAVDDSQLPKDRFSAERLKGVDSTLKIQPAELGDSAVYLCASSPQTGGHNEQFFGPGTRLTVL.

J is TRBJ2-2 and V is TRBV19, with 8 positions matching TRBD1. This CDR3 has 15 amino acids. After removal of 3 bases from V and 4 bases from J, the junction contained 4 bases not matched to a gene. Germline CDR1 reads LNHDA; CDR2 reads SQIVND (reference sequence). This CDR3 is CASSILQGGTGELFF. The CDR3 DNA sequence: TGTGCCAGTAGTATCCTACAGGGGGGCACCGGGGAGCTGTTTTTT. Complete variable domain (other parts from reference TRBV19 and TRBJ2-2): DGGITQSPKYLFRKEGQNVTLSCEQNLNHDAMYWYRQDPGQGLRLIYYSQIVNDFQKGDIAEGYSVSREKKESFPLTVTSAQKNPTAFYLCASSILQGGTGELFFGEGSRLTVL.

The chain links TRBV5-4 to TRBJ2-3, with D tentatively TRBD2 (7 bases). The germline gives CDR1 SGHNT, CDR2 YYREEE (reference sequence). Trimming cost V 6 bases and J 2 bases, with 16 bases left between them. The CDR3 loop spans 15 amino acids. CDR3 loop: CASTLGGEITDTQYF. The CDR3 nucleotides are TGTGCCAGCACCCTAGGGGGGGAGATCACAGATACGCAGTATTTT.

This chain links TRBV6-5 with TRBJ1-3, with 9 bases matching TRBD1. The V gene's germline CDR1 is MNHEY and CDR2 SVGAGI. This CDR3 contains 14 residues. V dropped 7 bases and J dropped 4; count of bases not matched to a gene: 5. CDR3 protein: CASTPGTGGNTIYF. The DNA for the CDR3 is TGTGCCAGCACCCCCGGGACAGGGGGAAACACCATATATTTT.

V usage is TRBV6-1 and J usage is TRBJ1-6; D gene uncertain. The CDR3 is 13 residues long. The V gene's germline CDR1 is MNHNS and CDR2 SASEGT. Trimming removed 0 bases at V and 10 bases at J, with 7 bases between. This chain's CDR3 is CASSEARRSPLHF. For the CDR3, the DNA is TGTGCCAGCAGTGAAGCGCGTCGGTCACCCCTCCACTTT.

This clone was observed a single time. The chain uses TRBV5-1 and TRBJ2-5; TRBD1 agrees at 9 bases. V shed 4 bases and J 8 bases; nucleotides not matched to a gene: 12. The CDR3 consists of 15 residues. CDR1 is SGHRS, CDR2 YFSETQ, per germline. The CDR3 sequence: CASSATGQGGETQYF. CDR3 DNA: TGCGCCAGCAGCGCTACGGGACAGGGAGGAGAAACCCAGTACTTC.

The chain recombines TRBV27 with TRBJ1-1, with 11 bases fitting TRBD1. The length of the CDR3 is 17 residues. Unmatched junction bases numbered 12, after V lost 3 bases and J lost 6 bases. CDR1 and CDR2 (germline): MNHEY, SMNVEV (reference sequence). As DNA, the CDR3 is TGTGCCAGCAGTTTTCACCGGGACAGGGGGTACCCGGCTGAAGCTTTCTTT. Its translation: CASSFHRDRGYPAEAFF.

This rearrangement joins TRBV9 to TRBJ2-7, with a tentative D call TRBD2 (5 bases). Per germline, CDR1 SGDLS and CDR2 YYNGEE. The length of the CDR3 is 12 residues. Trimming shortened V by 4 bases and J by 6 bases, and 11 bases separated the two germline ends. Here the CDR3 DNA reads TGTGCCAGCAGCCCCAGTGAGGGCGAGCAGTACTTC. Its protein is CASSPSEGEQYF.

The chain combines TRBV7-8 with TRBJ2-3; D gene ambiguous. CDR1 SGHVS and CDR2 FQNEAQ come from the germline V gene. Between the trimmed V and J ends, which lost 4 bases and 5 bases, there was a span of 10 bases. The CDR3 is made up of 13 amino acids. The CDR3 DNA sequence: TGTGCCAGCAGCTCCCCGGTGCTAGATACGCAGTATTTT. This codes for CASSSPVLDTQYF.

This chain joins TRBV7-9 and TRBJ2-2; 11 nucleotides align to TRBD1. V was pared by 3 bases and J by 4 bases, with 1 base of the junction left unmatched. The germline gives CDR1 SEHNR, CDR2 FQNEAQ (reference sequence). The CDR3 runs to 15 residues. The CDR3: CASSLGQGVTGELFF. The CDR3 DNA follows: TGTGCCAGCAGCTTGGGACAGGGGGTCACCGGGGAGCTGTTTTTT.

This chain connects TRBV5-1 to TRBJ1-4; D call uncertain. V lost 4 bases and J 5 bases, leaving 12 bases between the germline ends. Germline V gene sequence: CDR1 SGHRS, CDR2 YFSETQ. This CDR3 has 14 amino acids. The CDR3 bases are TGCGCCAGCAGCGAACTACGCACCAATGAAAAACTGTTTTTT. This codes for CASSELRTNEKLFF.